The 20 T cell receptor beta chains below all came from one sample that was sequenced in a study of cytomegalovirus exposure and HLA in healthy donors. This PCR relied on a set of 60 Vbeta primers and 13 Jbeta primers. Only in-frame clones appear in the TCRdb table, and some are missing; sequencing was by immunoSEQ multiplex PCR. Altogether roughly 160,000 clones are present, about three quarters being singletons, with the ten largest covering 3% to 3.5%. Sequenced material: PBMCs. These receptors were obtained from a woman between 45 and 60 years old in good health and CMV-seropositive.

This rearrangement joins TRBV6-6 to TRBJ2-6, with D perhaps TRBD2 (5 bases). This CDR3 is 15 amino acids long. Trimming left V 0 bases short and J 6 bases short, with 9 bases between. Germline CDR1 reads MNHNY; CDR2 reads SVGAGI (reference sequence). The CDR3, as DNA: TGTGCCAGCAGTTACTCGCGGGCCGAGGCCAACGTCCTGACTTTC. Residues: CASSYSRAEANVLTF.

In this sample, this clone turned up once. This chain uses TRBV6-1 with TRBJ2-4, with D uncertain. The V gene's germline CDR1 is MNHNS and CDR2 SASEGT. CDR3 length equals 16 residues. V was clipped by 0 bases and J by 3 bases, with 12 bases between them. CDR3 residues: CASSEALGLSKNIQYF. The CDR3, as DNA: TGTGCCAGCAGTGAAGCGCTTGGTCTAAGCAAAAACATTCAGTACTTC.

The chain has TRBV30 and TRBJ1-5; TRBD1 agrees at 7 bases. V trimming: 4 bases; J trimming: 0 bases; junction bases outside the gene matches: 12. The CDR3 has 17 amino acids. CDR1 and CDR2 (germline): GTSNPN, SVGIG (reference sequence). The CDR3 nucleotides read TGTGCCTGGAAAGAGACAGGGAGGTGGGATAGCAATCAGCCCCAGCATTTT. Protein: CAWKETGRWDSNQPQHF.

In DNA, the CDR3 is TGTGCCAGCCAAATCAGGGTAGGCGGAAGCACTGAAGCTTTCTTT. It translates to CASQIRVGGSTEAFF. This rearrangement joins TRBV11-2 to TRBJ1-1; possibly TRBD1 for D (5 bases). The V gene lost 8 bases and the J gene lost 4 bases, with 20 bases spanning the gap. The CDR3 contains 15 residues. Germline V gene sequence: CDR1 SGHAT, CDR2 FQNNGV.

The chain links TRBV19 to TRBJ1-5, with a possible D match to TRBD1 (5 bases). Trimming left V 7 bases short and J 4 bases short, with 11 bases between. Germline CDR1 is LNHDA and CDR2 is SQIVND (reference sequence). The CDR3 runs 13 residues. CDR3 nucleotide sequence: TGTGCCAGTACTCAGGGACTAAATCAGCCCCAGCATTTT. It is translated as CASTQGLNQPQHF.

The rearrangement joins TRBV7-9 to TRBJ2-7; tentatively, D is TRBD2 (5 bases). V dropped 1 base and J dropped 5 bases, with 12 bases sitting between them. Germline V CDR1 and CDR2: SEHNR, FQNEAQ (reference sequence). This CDR3 contains 14 residues. The CDR3 region is CASSLVGGGHEQYF. CDR3 bases: TGTGCCAGCAGCTTAGTGGGTGGCGGGCACGAGCAGTACTTC.

This clone was observed a single time. The V call is TRBV7-3, the J call TRBJ2-7; possibly TRBD1 for D (5 bases). Germline CDR1 and CDR2: SGHTA and FQGTGA. This CDR3 contains 14 residues. Deletions cut 1 base from V and 2 bases from J, with 9 bases between. Written as DNA, the CDR3 is TGTGCCAGCAGCTTAAGTCCAGGGACCTACGAGCAGTACTTC. This encodes CASSLSPGTYEQYF.

The gene calls are TRBV12-5 and TRBJ2-3; D is possibly TRBD2 (6 bases). The CDR3 spans 14 residues. Trimming removed 8 bases from V and 0 bases from J, with 12 bases in between. Germline V gene data show CDR1 as LGHNT and CDR2 as FRNRAP. CDR3 amino acids: CASSWGLSTDTQYF. Written as DNA, the CDR3 is TGTGCTAGTTCGTGGGGACTTAGCACAGATACGCAGTATTTT.

The chain is built from TRBV19 and TRBJ2-7; 10 bases line up with TRBD2. The CDR3 has 16 amino acids. The J segment lost 4 bases and the V segment lost 5 bases, leaving 11 bases of the junction unmatched. Per germline, CDR1 LNHDA and CDR2 SQIVND (reference sequence). CDR3 sequence: CASSPTRTSGFYEQYF. The CDR3 coding sequence is TGTGCCAGTAGTCCCACCCGGACTAGCGGCTTTTACGAGCAGTACTTC. Full variable domain (outside the CDR3, taken from reference TRBV19 and TRBJ2-7): DGGITQSPKYLFRKEGQNVTLSCEQNLNHDAMYWYRQDPGQGLRLIYYSQIVNDFQKGDIAEGYSVSREKKESFPLTVTSAQKNPTAFYLCASSPTRTSGFYEQYFGPGTRLTVT.

The sample holds one count of this clone. V usage is TRBV10-3 and J usage is TRBJ1-1; weak D call: TRBD1 (5 bases). Looked up from germline, CDR1 is ENHRY and CDR2 is SYGVKD. Trimming stripped 6 bases from V and 5 bases from J, with 16 bases between. CDR3 size: 14 residues. The CDR3 is CAISLTRGDTEAFF. The CDR3 DNA follows: TGTGCCATCAGCCTGACGCGGGGGGATACTGAAGCTTTCTTT.

DNA of the CDR3: TGCGCCAGCAGCCCCTGGGCAGGGACTCCTGAAGCTTTCTTT. Protein: CASSPWAGTPEAFF. V and J are TRBV5-1 and TRBJ1-1, with D perhaps TRBD1 (5 bases). Germline lookup yields CDR1 SGHRS and CDR2 YFSETQ. The V end was cut by 4 bases, the J end by 6 bases, with 16 bases between. The CDR3 runs 14 residues.

The gene calls are TRBV18 and TRBJ2-2; D gene unclear. From germline, CDR1 is KGHSH and CDR2 LQKENI. V lost 0 bases, J lost 0 bases, and 8 bases lay in between. This CDR3 has 16 amino acids. CDR3 in amino acids: CASSPPFPANTGELFF. The CDR3 DNA reads TGTGCCAGCTCACCACCGTTCCCCGCGAACACCGGGGAGCTGTTTTTT.

The genes are TRBV19 and TRBJ1-2; D is undetermined. Between the trimmed V and J ends, which lost 5 bases and 8 bases, there was a span of 21 bases. CDR1 and CDR2 (germline): LNHDA, SQIVND (reference sequence). CDR3 length: 15 amino acids. The CDR3: CASSLNQEGRRGYTF. The CDR3, as DNA: TGTGCCAGTAGTTTGAATCAGGAAGGCAGGAGGGGCTACACCTTC.

This clone was picked up a small number of times. This rearrangement joins TRBV6-6 to TRBJ1-1; maybe TRBD1 (6 bases). The CDR3 sequence is 16 residues long. Germline V gene sequence: CDR1 MNHNY, CDR2 SVGAGI (reference sequence). Trimming cost V 2 bases and J 1 base, with 14 bases left between them. In DNA form, the CDR3 reads TGTGCCAGCAGTTACGGGACAACTCATGCGAACACTGAAGCTTTCTTT. Protein product: CASSYGTTHANTEAFF.

The chain uses TRBV7-6 and TRBJ2-5; the match to TRBD2 covers 10 bases. This CDR3 region has 16 residues. From germline, CDR1 is SGHVS and CDR2 FNYEAQ. The trim removed 0 bases at V and 2 bases at J, leaving 3 bases unmatched. CDR3 coding DNA: TGTGCCAGCAGCTTAGCGGCTAGCGGGAGACAAGAGACCCAGTACTTC. Protein sequence: CASSLAASGRQETQYF.

This chain links TRBV27 with TRBJ1-2, with TRBD1 as a possible D gene (6 bases). V was pared by 8 bases and J by 1 base, with 11 bases between. Per germline, CDR1 MNHEY and CDR2 SMNVEV (reference sequence). The length of the CDR3 is 13 residues. Written as DNA, the CDR3 is TGTGCCAGCGGTAGACAGGATAACTATGGCTACACCTTC. Amino acids: CASGRQDNYGYTF.

This clone was counted a few times. The chain is built from TRBV7-2 and TRBJ1-4, with D unresolved. The CDR3 runs to 14 residues. Germline CDR1 SGHTA, CDR2 FQGNSA. Trimming stripped 0 bases from V and 5 bases from J, with 7 bases between. CDR3 protein: CASSLARLNEKLFF. The DNA for the CDR3 is TGTGCCAGCAGCTTAGCCAGATTAAATGAAAAACTGTTTTTT. Filled out from reference TRBV7-2 and TRBJ1-4, the complete variable domain reads GAGVSQSPSNKVTEKGKDVELRCDPISGHTALYWYRQSLGQGLEFLIYFQGNSAPDKSGLPSDRFSAERTGGSVSTLTIQRTQQEDSAVYLCASSLARLNEKLFFGSGTQLSVL.

J is TRBJ1-6 and V is TRBV10-3, with 8 bases aligning to TRBD1. The CDR3 consists of 20 residues. Per the germline V gene, CDR1 is ENHRY and CDR2 is SYGVKD. The trim removed 0 bases at V and 9 bases at J, leaving 19 bases unmatched. DNA of the CDR3: TGTGCCATCAGTGAGTCCGGACAGGGACGATCCCCGAATCCGGTTTCACCCCTCCACTTT. Its translation is CAISESGQGRSPNPVSPLHF.

This rearrangement joins TRBV19 to TRBJ1-1; D gene uncertain. V shed 4 bases and J shed 2 bases, with 11 bases lying between them. Germline CDR1 is LNHDA and CDR2 is SQIVND (reference sequence). The CDR3 has 14 residues. CDR3 amino acids: CASSTRLENTEAFF. The CDR3 DNA follows: TGTGCCAGTAGTACACGTTTAGAAAACACTGAAGCTTTCTTT.

This clone has just a few counts. The chain carries TRBV19 and TRBJ1-4; 8 nucleotides match TRBD1. Germline loops: CDR1 LNHDA, CDR2 SQIVND (reference sequence). The J segment lost 0 bases and the V segment lost 4 bases, leaving 16 bases of the junction unmatched. The CDR3 consists of 20 residues. CDR3 sequence reads: CASSSSDLNRGEATNEKLFF. The CDR3 DNA is TGTGCCAGTAGTAGCTCTGATCTGAACAGGGGGGAAGCAACTAATGAAAAACTGTTTTTT.